The TCR beta chain under discussion was sequenced for a study of T cells in Graves' hyperthyroidism and ophthalmopathy. Study-level background: Peripheral blood was obtained at initial diagnosis, preceding any treatment.

Researchers amplified the TCR beta CDR3 regions from RNA transcripts. With the HTBI primer set, the TCR CDR3 went through a first round of RT-PCR. MiXCR, run by TCRdb on the multiplex PCR reads, gives a single entry per CDR3 protein. This sample has about 110,000 distinct CDR3 sequences; approximately 15% occur once, and the top ten carry 35% to 45%. This clonotype was seen ten or more times. Used for diagnoses were clinical symptoms, serum thyroxine and TRAb, thyroid ultrasound and orbital computed tomography. Roughly 9.1 ml of fresh peripheral blood supplied the PBMCs. The specimen sequenced was blood. The TCR originated in a woman in her forties or fifties with Graves' hyperthyroidism.

Written as DNA, the CDR3 is TGTGCCAGCAGCTTAGATCCGGGACAGGGTTCACCCCTCCACTTT. Translating gives CASSLDPGQGSPLHF. The V gene is TRBV7-9, the J gene TRBJ1-6; TRBD1 aligns across 9 bases. Looked up from germline, CDR1 is SEHNR and CDR2 is FQNEAQ (reference sequence). Trimming removed 1 base from V and 9 bases from J; junction bases left unmatched: 4. The CDR3 covers 15 residues.